This TCR beta chain was captured in a study of vaccination and CD4 T cells after COVID-19 (dated by TCRdb to about 2022). About the study as a whole: Convalescent patients had a positive SARS-CoV-2 result on nasal swab PCR, and of these patients, several had mild disease and one had severe disease. The convalescent cohort comprised six males and four females, including two Hispanic individuals, seven Caucasians, two Asians and one multiracial person. Participants got two doses of the Pfizer-BioNTech BNT162b2 vaccine (n=8) or two doses of the Moderna mRNA-1273 vaccine (n=2). Post-COVID blood samples were collected from convalescent patients a median of around 100 days after diagnosis, with a range of roughly 30 to 161 days. Post-vaccine blood samples were obtained a median of around 74 days after the second vaccine dose, with a range of about 12 to 241 days. The cultures were stimulated with overlapping spike peptide pools from SARS-CoV-2 and from the common cold coronaviruses HCoV-NL63, HCoV-OC43 and HCoV-229E. Control cultures used a CEFX viral epitope pool as positive control, an HIV-1 Nef peptide pool as negative control, or no peptide. In some eleven COVID-19 convalescent patients and a handful of infection-naive healthy vaccine recipients, researchers compared the spike-specific CD4+ TCR repertoire from before mRNA vaccination with the repertoire from after.

CDR1 SNHLY and CDR2 FYNNEI were looked up in the germline V gene. V is cut by 5 bases and J by 0 bases, and the space between the germline ends is 8 bases. Including cysteine and phenylalanine, the CDR3 has 15 amino acids. The sequence is cut down to CDR3 DNA, 45 bases in frame from base 1. The treatment or condition label here, explained by the study, means: approximately nine-day PBMC culture with coronavirus spike peptide pools or control peptides (ViraFEST assay). The ViraFEST assay, used in the study, expanded antigen-specific T cells with peptide pools and then identified the expanded clonotypes through TCR sequencing. The convalescent patients' positive SARS-CoV-2 PCR tests fell between March and December 2020, which was before the Alpha, Beta and Delta variants emerged in the United States. Each well held around 1.9 million PBMCs cultured with approximately 9.2 ug/ml peptide pools in IMDM containing roughly 4.7% human AB serum and around 9 IU/ml IL-2. Half of the culture medium was replaced with fresh IL-2-containing medium on days 3 and 7. After 10 days of culture, CD4+ T cells were isolated by negative selection using the EasySep CD4+ T cell isolation kit. Ficoll-Paque Plus gradient centrifugation was used to isolate PBMCs from whole blood, and the isolated PBMCs were then either used fresh or cryopreserved at -140C. In general, triplicate wells were set up for every culture condition.

Study-wide conclusions, independent of this receptor: The number of convalescent patients in the study was relatively small, and the study did not examine early timepoints following natural infection. Although the median number of SARS-CoV-2-reactive clonotypes went up from approximately 20 after infection to some 40 after vaccination, the increase was not significant. Among convalescent patients, a median 86.3% of the SARS-CoV-2-reactive clones seen after vaccination appeared only after vaccination, which suggests priming specific to the vaccine. Nearly all vaccine-specific clones in convalescent patients (304 of 307) were mono-reactive for SARS-CoV-2 spike rather than cross-reactive with common cold coronaviruses.

The library was generated by PCR. TCR sequencing of DNA from cultured CD4+ T cells used the Oncomine TCR Beta short-read assay at the Johns Hopkins FTIC core. Genomic DNA was extracted from the cultured CD4+ T cells with the QIAamp micro DNA kit. The Oncomine TCR Beta libraries from cultured CD4+ T cells were pooled using unique dual indexes and then sequenced on an Illumina iSeq 100. The authors' analysis ran thus. Non-productive sequences were filtered out, and CDR3s that did not start with C, did not end with F or W, or were shorter than 7 amino acids were discarded. Antigen-specific clonotypes were identified with the MANAFEST web application by comparing peptide-stimulated wells with reference and other culture wells. To be called positive, a clone needed an FDR below 0.05, an odds ratio above 5, and a productive frequency above 0.1% in at least two of three replicate wells. Cross-reactive clonotypes were defined as significantly expanded in both SARS-CoV-2 spike wells and at least one common cold coronavirus spike condition. Similarity between CDR3 sequences was evaluated in R version 3.6.1 using Levenshtein distances (stringdist) and unrooted phylogenetic trees (ape). TCRdb reanalyzed the raw reads on its own, using fastp at Q25 for trimming and MiXCR for clone calling, and kept in-frame beta chains. Each entry is one CDR3 protein sequence, shown with its most common DNA and genes. These V and J calls originate from TCRdb's pipeline instead of the authors' own analysis. The sample table contains more than 15,000 distinct CDR3 sequences; only one count was recorded for about 54% of them. Around 16% of the sample is in the top ten clones.

A note on this clonotype: What this receptor recognizes is not known. No clone much larger than this one lies a single base away; base qualities are absent.

The clonotype originates from a human donor who had recovered from COVID-19. The chain was built from TRBV2 and TRBJ2-6, with the D gene uncertain. The sequenced material came from CD4+ T cells from blood, cultured in vitro. The CDR3 here reads CASSKHSSGANVLTF. The base sequence is TGTGCCAGCAGTAAACATAGCTCTGGGGCCAACGTCCTGACTTTC.